The 10 T cell receptor beta chains given below trace back to one sample, sequenced in a study of cytomegalovirus exposure and HLA in healthy donors. The PCR ran on 60 Vbeta and 13 Jbeta primers. Clones were read by immunoSEQ multiplex PCR, and TCRdb kept only the in-frame ones, dropping some. The data contain around 200,000 clones, less than 90% of them singletons. Sequencing was carried out using PBMCs. Receptors were obtained from a woman aged 30 to 39 in good health and CMV-seronegative.

The sample holds one count of this clone. This chain connects TRBV7-9 to TRBJ1-4; TRBD1 aligns across 9 bases. The CDR3 is 16 amino acids. Germline lookup yields CDR1 SEHNR and CDR2 FQNEAQ (reference sequence). The trim removed 5 bases at V and 8 bases at J, leaving 12 bases unmatched. The CDR3 is CASSGGWDRVREKLFF. In nucleotides, the CDR3 is TGTGCCAGCAGCGGGGGATGGGACAGGGTGAGAGAAAAACTGTTTTTT.

DNA of the CDR3: TGTGCCATCAGTGAGGGACAGAACGAGCAGTACTTC. Translating it yields CAISEGQNEQYF. The chain uses TRBV10-3 and TRBJ2-7, with D possibly TRBD1 on 6 matching bases. CDR1 and CDR2 from the germline V gene are ENHRY and SYGVKD. The V end lost 2 bases, the J end lost 5 bases, and 7 bases lay between the germline ends. The CDR3 extends over 12 amino acids.

J is TRBJ2-2 and V is TRBV30, with no clear D. The V and J ends lost 0 bases and 0 bases respectively, with 5 bases between them. This CDR3 contains 14 residues. The germline V gene has CDR1 GTSNPN and CDR2 SVGIG (reference sequence). The CDR3 here is CAWSVTSNTGELFF. CDR3 nucleotides: TGTGCCTGGAGTGTAACATCGAACACCGGGGAGCTGTTTTTT.

The chain joins TRBV29-1 to TRBJ2-1, with D maybe TRBD1 (5 bases). The CDR3 totals 14 residues. Germline V gene lookup returns CDR1 SQVTM and CDR2 ANQGSEA. The V end was cut by 3 bases, the J end by 8 bases, with 17 bases between. CDR3 amino acids: CSVEVRQGIDEQFF. CDR3 nucleotide sequence: TGCAGCGTTGAGGTGCGGCAGGGTATCGATGAGCAGTTCTTC.

The count of this clone is one. J is TRBJ2-7 and V is TRBV6-1; possible D gene TRBD1, 6 bases. The length of the CDR3 is 14 residues. Germline V gene data show CDR1 as MNHNS and CDR2 as SASEGT. Trimming pared 6 bases from V and 7 bases from J, leaving 19 bases between. The CDR3 region is CASRAQVDRLEQYF. CDR3 DNA sequence: TGTGCCAGCAGGGCACAGGTCGACAGGCTGGAGCAGTACTTC.

This clone was counted between two and nine times. The chain employs TRBV4-2 and TRBJ2-1; 12 positions match TRBD2. From germline, CDR1 is LGHNA and CDR2 YNFKEQ. V was clipped by 4 bases and J by 8 bases; unmatched bases: 6. This CDR3 region has 15 residues. This CDR3 is CASSRLAGGNYEQFF. For the CDR3, the DNA is TGTGCCAGCAGCCGTCTAGCGGGGGGGAATTATGAGCAGTTCTTC.

This chain uses TRBV29-1 with TRBJ2-7; TRBD1 agrees at 11 bases. The CDR3 sequence is 13 residues long. The germline V gene encodes CDR1 SQVTM and CDR2 ANQGSEA. V shed 6 bases, J shed 1 base, and the junction held 2 bases outside the gene matches. The CDR3 coding sequence is TGCAGCGTCGGACAGGGGGCTTCCTACGAGCAGTACTTC. Translated: CSVGQGASYEQYF.

This sequence joins TRBV6-1 and TRBJ2-3, with a possible D match to TRBD2 (6 bases). The CDR3 runs 14 residues. Germline loops: CDR1 MNHNS, CDR2 SASEGT. V was clipped by 5 bases and J by 2 bases, with 11 bases between them. CDR3 amino acids: CASSMGGSTDTQYF. In DNA, the CDR3 is TGTGCCAGCAGTATGGGGGGTTCCACAGATACGCAGTATTTT.

A word on this clone: Relative to the germline gene, one junction end is altered; a read error may explain this. The chain combines TRBV6-1 with TRBJ2-7; tentatively, D is TRBD2 (5 bases). Germline-derived CDR1 and CDR2 are MNHNS and SASEGT. This CDR3 spans 15 amino acids. CDR3 DNA sequence: TGTGCCAGCAGTGAAGGAGCGGCGGTCTCCCACGAGCAGTACTTC. This gives the protein CASSEGAAVSHEQYF.

This chain joins TRBV19 and TRBJ2-1, with TRBD2 identical over 9 bases. V dropped 5 bases and J dropped 0; count of bases not matched to a gene: 5. The CDR3 has 16 residues. CDR1 and CDR2 from the germline V gene are LNHDA and SQIVND (reference sequence). The CDR3 here is CASSPGLASSYNEQFF. Here the CDR3 DNA reads TGTGCCAGTAGTCCAGGACTAGCGAGCTCCTACAATGAGCAGTTCTTC.